The 14 T cell receptor beta chains below come from one sample, sequenced in a study of T-cell reconstitution after alpha-beta-depleted transplantation in children (dated by TCRdb to the mid-2010s). Receptor libraries were prepared by PCR. Sequencing used an Illumina HiSeq 2500. To normalize quantification of the TCRbeta repertoire, the TCR libraries were built with molecular barcoding that relied on unique molecular identifiers. TCRdb reprocessing: public reads trimmed at Q25 with fastp, clones called with MiXCR, in-frame beta chains kept. One record per CDR3 amino acid sequence lists the most common genes and DNA. Across this sample there are 500,000 or so distinct CDR3 sequences, with 30% to 35% seen only once. Around 2.4% of the sample lies in the top ten. The sample was PBMCs from the stem cell graft donor, taken from the stem cell graft. Source of these receptors: a human donor who donated a stem cell graft to a child with aplastic anemia.

The table lists this clonotype with a count of one. The rearrangement joins TRBV5-6 to TRBJ2-3; tentative D call: TRBD2 (7 bases). Trimming stripped 4 bases from V and 0 bases from J, with 15 bases between. Looked up from germline, CDR1 is SGHDT and CDR2 is YYEEEE. The CDR3 has 16 amino acids. The CDR3 loop reads CASSRGVGGSTDTQYF. For the CDR3, the DNA is TGTGCCAGCAGCAGGGGGGTCGGGGGGAGCACAGATACGCAGTATTTT.

The rearrangement links TRBV29-1 to TRBJ2-7, with TRBD1 identical over 9 bases. The germline CDR1 and CDR2 sequences are SQVTM and ANQGSEA. The CDR3 has 13 residues. J gave up 6 bases and V 1 base, and 4 bases lay outside the gene matches. CDR3 sequence reads: CSVEGTGGAEQYF. The CDR3 DNA sequence: TGCAGCGTTGAAGGTACAGGGGGCGCCGAGCAGTACTTC.

This clonotype was recorded a few times. The V gene is TRBV9, the J gene TRBJ2-1; no clear D. Trimming removed 0 bases from V and 4 bases from J, with 8 bases in between. The CDR3 is 14 residues long. In germline, CDR1 is SGDLS, CDR2 YYNGEE. CDR3 nucleotides: TGTGCCAGCAGCGTAGTTCCAGAGTACAATGAGCAGTTCTTC. Its protein product is CASSVVPEYNEQFF.

This sequence joins TRBV15 and TRBJ1-1; 7 bases match TRBD1. Losses at the gene ends were 7 bases for V and 1 base for J; bases not matched to a gene: 6. Germline assignment: CDR1 LNHNV and CDR2 YYDKDF (reference sequence). The CDR3 sequence is 14 residues long. CDR3 protein: CATTNDRANTEAFF. CDR3 coding DNA: TGTGCCACCACCAACGACAGGGCGAACACTGAAGCTTTCTTT.

This rearrangement joins TRBV5-6 to TRBJ2-7; D is perhaps TRBD2 (6 bases). Germline loops: CDR1 SGHDT, CDR2 YYEEEE. The CDR3 is 12 residues long. Trimming stripped 0 bases from V and 7 bases from J, with 8 bases between. The CDR3 reads CASSLVGGEQYV. DNA for the CDR3: TGTGCCAGCAGCTTGGTCGGGGGAGAGCAGTACGTC.

This clonotype was seen only a few times. The J gene is TRBJ2-1, the V gene TRBV7-6; D is unclear. V was cut by 1 base and J by 0 bases, with 7 bases left in between. The germline gives CDR1 SGHVS, CDR2 FNYEAQ. The CDR3 length is 15 residues. The CDR3 region has the DNA TGTGCCAGCAGCTTAGACTCGAGCTCCTACAATGAGCAGTTCTTC. It codes for CASSLDSSSYNEQFF.

CDR3 amino acids: CASSLMWADTGELFF. CDR3 nucleotides: TGTGCCAGCAGCTTAATGTGGGCGGACACCGGGGAGCTGTTTTTT. The V call is TRBV7-2, the J call TRBJ2-2; D gene uncertain. The CDR3 extends over 15 amino acids. In germline, CDR1 is SGHTA, CDR2 FQGNSA. The V gene lost 2 bases and the J gene lost 3 bases, with 10 bases spanning the gap. The full variable domain, with the rest looked up from reference TRBV7-2 and TRBJ2-2, is GAGVSQSPSNKVTEKGKDVELRCDPISGHTALYWYRQSLGQGLEFLIYFQGNSAPDKSGLPSDRFSAERTGGSVSTLTIQRTQQEDSAVYLCASSLMWADTGELFFGEGSRLTVL.

Comment on this clonotype: The missing conserved phenylalanine or tryptophan at the end of this CDR3 makes a read error likely. The rearrangement uses TRBV15 and TRBJ1-1, with a possible D match to TRBD1 (5 bases). Germline V gives CDR1 LNHNV, CDR2 YYDKDF (reference sequence). The V gene lost 4 bases and the J gene lost 1 base, with 10 bases spanning the gap. This CDR3 has 14 residues. The CDR3 DNA reads as TGTGCCACCAGCACGGGACCTGGGAACACTGAAGCTTTCTTG. Protein product: CATSTGPGNTEAFL.

This clonotype was recorded at least ten times. V is TRBV5-1 and J is TRBJ2-3; 10 positions match TRBD2. Germline CDR1 reads SGHRS; CDR2 reads YFSETQ. The J segment lost 0 bases and the V segment lost 1 base, leaving 11 bases of the junction unmatched. This CDR3 is 19 amino acids long. The CDR3 sequence is CASSLISGRITTSTDTQYF. The CDR3 DNA is TGCGCCAGCAGCTTGATTAGCGGGAGGATCACGACTAGCACAGATACGCAGTATTTT.

The J gene is TRBJ2-6, the V gene TRBV19, with D possibly matching TRBD2 (5 bases). Deletions cut 7 bases from V and 1 base from J, with 17 bases between. Germline V gene lookup returns CDR1 LNHDA and CDR2 SQIVND (reference sequence). The CDR3 length is 17 residues. CDR3 bases: TGTGCCAGTAACGAGGGAACTAGTTCGTCTGGGGCCAACGTCCTGACTTTC. It encodes CASNEGTSSSGANVLTF. Full variable domain (missing parts from reference TRBV19 and TRBJ2-6): DGGITQSPKYLFRKEGQNVTLSCEQNLNHDAMYWYRQDPGQGLRLIYYSQIVNDFQKGDIAEGYSVSREKKESFPLTVTSAQKNPTAFYLCASNEGTSSSGANVLTFGAGSRLTVL.

This clonotype was counted between two and nine times. This rearrangement joins TRBV5-6 to TRBJ2-1; D gene uncertain. V lost 0 bases to trimming and J lost 5 bases, with 6 bases between them. The CDR3 contains 13 residues. CDR1 and CDR2 from the germline V gene are SGHDT and YYEEEE. CDR3 residues: CASSLVRNNEQFF. The DNA of the CDR3 is TGTGCCAGCAGCTTGGTAAGGAACAATGAGCAGTTCTTC. The full variable domain, completed using reference TRBV5-6 and TRBJ2-1, is DAGVTQSPTHLIKTRGQQVTLRCSPKSGHDTVSWYQQALGQGPQFIFQYYEEEERQRGNFPDRFSGHQFPNYSSELNVNALLLGDSALYLCASSLVRNNEQFFGPGTRLTVL.

In this sample, this clonotype turned up a few times. The chain is built from TRBV7-8 and TRBJ2-1; 10 positions agree with TRBD2. V lost 7 bases and J lost 9; bases outside the gene matches: 15. CDR1 and CDR2 from the germline V gene are SGHVS and FQNEAQ. The CDR3 has 16 amino acids. CDR3 residues: CASTLLGLAGAAEQFF. CDR3 DNA: TGTGCCAGCACCCTTCTAGGGCTAGCGGGAGCCGCTGAGCAGTTCTTC. Full variable domain (rest looked up from reference TRBV7-8 and TRBJ2-1): GAGVSQSPRYKVAKRGQDVALRCDPISGHVSLFWYQQALGQGPEFLTYFQNEAQLDKSGLPSDRFFAERPEGSVSTLKIQRTQQEDSAVYLCASTLLGLAGAAEQFFGPGTRLTVL.

This clonotype was counted a few times. The genes are TRBV5-6 and TRBJ2-7; 10 nucleotides match TRBD2. CDR3 size: 17 residues. Germline V gene lookup returns CDR1 SGHDT and CDR2 YYEEEE. Trimming took 7 bases from V and 4 from J; bases not matched to a gene: 17. CDR3 bases: TGTGCCAGCGCGCAGGGGGCGCCTAGCGGGAGACAGTACGAGCAGTACGTC. Encoded protein: CASAQGAPSGRQYEQYV.

This chain joins TRBV5-1 and TRBJ2-1, with 10 bases fitting TRBD2. V lost 0 bases and J lost 6; bases outside the gene matches: 3. There are 15 residues in the CDR3. Per the germline V gene, CDR1 is SGHRS and CDR2 is YFSETQ. The CDR3 here is CASSLELAGVNEQFF. CDR3 DNA: TGCGCCAGCAGCTTGGAGCTAGCGGGAGTCAATGAGCAGTTCTTC. Full variable domain (missing parts from reference TRBV5-1 and TRBJ2-1): KAGVTQTPRYLIKTRGQQVTLSCSPISGHRSVSWYQQTPGQGLQFLFEYFSETQRNKGNFPGRFSGRQFSNSRSEMNVSTLELGDSALYLCASSLELAGVNEQFFGPGTRLTVL.